Listed below are T cell receptor beta chains from one sample, sequenced in a study of blood T cell repertoires in COVID-19. Profiling relied on immunoSEQ multiplex PCR, and the TCRdb table lists in-frame clones only, not all of them. Altogether more than 110,000 clones are present, about four fifths being singletons, with the ten largest covering about 7%. What was sequenced was peripheral blood. The receptors stem from a human donor in a cohort sampled during active COVID-19. The CDR3 runs from the conserved cysteine through the conserved F or W. The order of the fields is clone size, D gene, V gene, J gene, CDR3 protein, CDR3 DNA. The D gene is left open where the match is weak. The size field is filled for only some rows; it gives once, few, many or a size class.

abundance: NA
d_gene: NA
v_gene: TRBV4-1
j_gene: TRBJ1-4
CDR3aa: CASSQDAKLNEKLFF
CDR3nt: TGCGCCAGCAGCCAAGACGCGAAGCTGAATGAAAAACTGTTTTTT

abundance: NA
d_gene: NA
v_gene: TRBV15
j_gene: TRBJ1-2
CDR3aa: CATSRDDSGYTF
CDR3nt: TGTGCCACCAGCAGAGACGACTCTGGCTACACCTTC

abundance: NA
d_gene: TRBD1
v_gene: TRBV7-9
j_gene: TRBJ2-1
CDR3aa: CASSATSGGLYNEQFF
CDR3nt: TGTGCCAGCAGCGCTACTTCAGGGGGCCTTTACAATGAGCAGTTCTTC

abundance: NA
d_gene: TRBD2
v_gene: TRBV15
j_gene: TRBJ2-1
CDR3aa: CATSTSWPSSGGDNEQFF
CDR3nt: TGTGCCACCAGCACCTCCTGGCCCTCTAGCGGGGGGGACAATGAGCAGTTCTTC

abundance: NA
d_gene: TRBD2
v_gene: TRBV5-6
j_gene: TRBJ2-7
CDR3aa: CASSLAAGGQYF
CDR3nt: TGTGCCAGCAGCTTGGCGGCGGGGGGGCAGTACTTC

abundance: NA
d_gene: NA
v_gene: TRBV15
j_gene: TRBJ2-6
CDR3aa: CATSRESGAGANVLTF
CDR3nt: TGTGCCACCAGCAGAGAATCCGGGGCTGGGGCCAACGTCCTGACTTTC

abundance: NA
d_gene: NA
v_gene: TRBV9
j_gene: TRBJ1-2
CDR3aa: CASSVGTADVGGYTF
CDR3nt: TGTGCCAGCAGCGTAGGGACAGCCGACGTGGGTGGCTACACCTTC

abundance: NA
d_gene: TRBD2
v_gene: TRBV4-1
j_gene: TRBJ2-1
CDR3aa: CASSQGLAWGVNEQFF
CDR3nt: TGCGCCAGCAGCCAAGGACTAGCGTGGGGGGTGAATGAGCAGTTCTTC

abundance: NA
d_gene: NA
v_gene: TRBV27
j_gene: TRBJ2-7
CDR3aa: CASSLGAGDYEQYF
CDR3nt: TGTGCCAGCAGTTTAGGAGCAGGGGACTACGAGCAGTACTTC

abundance: NA
d_gene: TRBD1
v_gene: TRBV11-2
j_gene: TRBJ2-7
CDR3aa: CASSLLRTGNKYF
CDR3nt: TGTGCCAGCAGCTTACTAAGGACAGGGAACAAGTACTTC

abundance: NA
d_gene: NA
v_gene: TRBV7-3
j_gene: TRBJ2-5
CDR3aa: CASSPGWGVAQYF
CDR3nt: TGTGCCAGCAGCCCCGGTTGGGGGGTGGCCCAGTACTTC

abundance: NA
d_gene: NA
v_gene: TRBV15
j_gene: TRBJ1-4
CDR3aa: CATSRDRVNEKLFF
CDR3nt: TGTGCCACCAGCAGAGATCGGGTGAATGAAAAACTGTTTTTT

abundance: NA
d_gene: NA
v_gene: TRBV7-2
j_gene: TRBJ2-7
CDR3aa: CASSLPGGRDEQYF
CDR3nt: TGTGCCAGCAGCTTACCCGGGGGTCGAGACGAGCAGTACTTC

abundance: NA
d_gene: NA
v_gene: TRBV18
j_gene: TRBJ1-5
CDR3aa: CASSEGVDQPQHF
CDR3nt: TGTGCCAGCTCAGAAGGGGTGGATCAGCCCCAGCATTTT

abundance: NA
d_gene: TRBD1
v_gene: TRBV13
j_gene: TRBJ1-3
CDR3aa: CASSLGQGAVLGNTIYF
CDR3nt: TGTGCCAGCAGCCTGGGACAGGGGGCTGTTTTGGGAAACACCATATATTTT

abundance: NA
d_gene: NA
v_gene: TRBV27
j_gene: TRBJ2-3
CDR3aa: CASRSWGRTDTQYF
CDR3nt: TGTGCCAGCCGATCATGGGGCCGCACAGATACGCAGTATTTT

abundance: NA
d_gene: NA
v_gene: TRBV11-3
j_gene: TRBJ2-6
CDR3aa: CASSLEVAAGASGANVLTF
CDR3nt: TGTGCCAGCAGCTTAGAGGTGGCGGCAGGGGCGTCTGGGGCCAACGTCCTGACTTTC

abundance: few
d_gene: TRBD1
v_gene: TRBV24-1
j_gene: TRBJ2-1
CDR3aa: CATSDPGTGVNEQFF
CDR3nt: TGTGCCACCAGTGATCCCGGGACAGGGGTCAATGAGCAGTTCTTC

abundance: NA
d_gene: NA
v_gene: TRBV5-1
j_gene: TRBJ2-1
CDR3aa: CASSLGQLNNEQFF
CDR3nt: TGCGCCAGCAGCCTAGGACAGCTAAACAATGAGCAGTTCTTC

abundance: once
d_gene: TRBD1
v_gene: TRBV13
j_gene: TRBJ1-2
CDR3aa: CATTGQGVYGYTF
CDR3nt: TGTGCTACGACCGGGCAGGGGGTCTATGGCTACACCTTC

abundance: NA
d_gene: NA
v_gene: TRBV7-2
j_gene: TRBJ2-7
CDR3aa: CASSLAVQQPSYEQYF
CDR3nt: TGTGCCAGCAGCTTAGCCGTACAGCAACCTTCCTACGAGCAGTACTTC

abundance: NA
d_gene: NA
v_gene: TRBV7-7
j_gene: TRBJ1-5
CDR3aa: CASSLERGQPQHF
CDR3nt: TGTGCTAGCAGCTTAGAAAGGGGCCAGCCCCAGCATTTT

abundance: NA
d_gene: TRBD1
v_gene: TRBV4-3
j_gene: TRBJ1-2
CDR3aa: CASSQDQGQIYGYTF
CDR3nt: TGCGCCAGCAGCCAAGATCAGGGACAGATATATGGCTACACCTTC

abundance: once
d_gene: NA
v_gene: TRBV5-1
j_gene: TRBJ1-1
CDR3aa: CASSLNWGDTEAFF
CDR3nt: TGCGCCAGCAGCTTGAATTGGGGAGACACTGAAGCTTTCTTT

abundance: NA
d_gene: TRBD1
v_gene: TRBV6-5
j_gene: TRBJ1-5
CDR3aa: CASSRTGGWNQPQHF
CDR3nt: TGTGCCAGCAGCCGGACAGGGGGCTGGAATCAGCCCCAGCATTTT

abundance: NA
d_gene: TRBD2
v_gene: TRBV5-4
j_gene: TRBJ2-3
CDR3aa: CASSLESGGADTQYF
CDR3nt: TGTGCCAGCAGCTTGGAAAGCGGGGGGGCAGATACGCAGTATTTT

abundance: NA
d_gene: TRBD1
v_gene: TRBV12-5
j_gene: TRBJ1-1
CDR3aa: CASGLGGQVETEAFF
CDR3nt: TGTGCTAGTGGTTTGGGGGGACAGGTCGAGACTGAAGCTTTCTTT

abundance: NA
d_gene: NA
v_gene: TRBV11-3
j_gene: TRBJ1-4
CDR3aa: CASSLDRGGTNEKLFF
CDR3nt: TGTGCCAGCAGCTTAGATAGGGGTGGCACTAATGAAAAACTGTTTTTT

abundance: NA
d_gene: TRBD1
v_gene: TRBV3-1/TRBV3-2
j_gene: TRBJ1-2
CDR3aa: CASSQSGTGPIITF
CDR3nt: TGTGCCAGCAGTCAATCCGGGACAGGCCCTATTATAACCTTC

abundance: NA
d_gene: TRBD1
v_gene: TRBV7-2
j_gene: TRBJ1-1
CDR3aa: CASSLLRVGRQGYTEAFF
CDR3nt: TGTGCCAGCAGCTTACTGCGCGTGGGAAGACAGGGGTACACTGAAGCTTTCTTT

abundance: NA
d_gene: NA
v_gene: TRBV6-2/TRBV6-3
j_gene: TRBJ1-1
CDR3aa: CASTPRLLVTEAFF
CDR3nt: TGTGCCAGCACCCCTCGCCTTTTAGTTACTGAAGCTTTCTTT

abundance: NA
d_gene: TRBD1
v_gene: TRBV5-1
j_gene: TRBJ1-5
CDR3aa: CASSLDTGGNQPQHF
CDR3nt: TGCGCCAGCAGCTTGGATACAGGGGGCAATCAGCCCCAGCATTTT

abundance: NA
d_gene: NA
v_gene: TRBV4-3
j_gene: TRBJ2-7
CDR3aa: CASSQGPDEQYF
CDR3nt: TGCGCCAGCAGCCAAGGCCCAGACGAGCAGTACTTC

abundance: NA
d_gene: TRBD1
v_gene: TRBV7-9
j_gene: TRBJ2-7
CDR3aa: CASSLGQGGYEQYF
CDR3nt: TGTGCCAGCAGCCTTGGACAGGGGGGCTACGAGCAGTACTTC

abundance: NA
d_gene: NA
v_gene: TRBV28
j_gene: TRBJ1-5
CDR3aa: CASREWLGGSPTNYQPQHF
CDR3nt: TGTGCCAGCAGAGAATGGTTGGGAGGTAGTCCAACCAATTATCAGCCCCAGCATTTT

abundance: NA
d_gene: NA
v_gene: TRBV5-4
j_gene: TRBJ1-2
CDR3aa: CASSPGGADYGYTF
CDR3nt: TGTGCCAGCAGCCCTGGGGGGGCGGACTATGGCTACACCTTC

abundance: once
d_gene: TRBD2
v_gene: TRBV29-1
j_gene: TRBJ2-3
CDR3aa: CSVLAGGSTDTQYF
CDR3nt: TGCAGCGTTCTAGCGGGGGGCAGCACAGATACGCAGTATTTT

abundance: NA
d_gene: NA
v_gene: TRBV19
j_gene: TRBJ2-7
CDR3aa: CASSSGQWTSSYEQYF
CDR3nt: TGTGCCAGTAGTAGTGGACAGTGGACAAGCTCCTACGAGCAGTACTTC

abundance: NA
d_gene: NA
v_gene: TRBV7-2
j_gene: TRBJ1-1
CDR3aa: CASSLGHPNTEAFF
CDR3nt: TGTGCCAGCAGCTTAGGACACCCGAACACTGAAGCTTTCTTT

abundance: NA
d_gene: TRBD1
v_gene: TRBV4-1
j_gene: TRBJ2-2
CDR3aa: CASSHGTVVTGELFF
CDR3nt: TGCGCCAGCAGCCATGGGACAGTCGTCACCGGGGAGCTGTTTTTT

abundance: NA
d_gene: TRBD1
v_gene: TRBV27
j_gene: TRBJ2-1
CDR3aa: CASKVTGGNEQFF
CDR3nt: TGTGCCAGCAAAGTAACAGGGGGAAATGAGCAGTTCTTC

abundance: NA
d_gene: NA
v_gene: TRBV7-2
j_gene: TRBJ1-1
CDR3aa: CASSSKSGTEAFF
CDR3nt: TGTGCCAGCAGCTCCAAGAGCGGCACTGAAGCTTTCTTT

abundance: NA
d_gene: NA
v_gene: TRBV5-1
j_gene: TRBJ1-6
CDR3aa: CASSLTLAGEGSPLHF
CDR3nt: TGCGCCAGCAGCCTGACCCTGGCCGGGGAGGGTTCACCCCTCCACTTT

abundance: many
d_gene: NA
v_gene: TRBV19
j_gene: TRBJ1-5
CDR3aa: CASSQGEPYSNQPQHF
CDR3nt: TGTGCCAGTAGTCAAGGAGAACCATATAGCAATCAGCCCCAGCATTTT

abundance: NA
d_gene: TRBD1
v_gene: TRBV5-5
j_gene: TRBJ2-4
CDR3aa: CASSYPGQDIQYF
CDR3nt: TGTGCCAGCAGCTACCCGGGACAGGACATTCAGTACTTC

abundance: NA
d_gene: TRBD1
v_gene: TRBV6-5
j_gene: TRBJ2-7
CDR3aa: CASSYFGTEYEQYF
CDR3nt: TGTGCCAGCAGTTACTTTGGGACAGAGTACGAGCAGTACTTC

abundance: NA
d_gene: NA
v_gene: TRBV6-6
j_gene: TRBJ1-5
CDR3aa: CASSSIQGNQPQHF
CDR3nt: TGTGCCAGCAGTTCCATCCAGGGGAACCAGCCCCAGCATTTT

abundance: few
d_gene: NA
v_gene: TRBV5-1
j_gene: TRBJ1-2
CDR3aa: CASSYSGEYGYTF
CDR3nt: TGCGCCAGCAGCTACAGTGGCGAGTATGGCTACACCTTC